Sequencing of this T cell receptor beta chain was carried out in a study of cytomegalovirus exposure and HLA in healthy donors. PCR used 60 Vbeta primers and 13 Jbeta primers. Generated by immunoSEQ multiplex PCR, the TCRdb table keeps only in-frame clones and is missing some. The table shows 200,000 or so clones, with roughly four fifths occurring only once. Sequenced: PBMCs. The sequence was obtained from a woman aged 35 to 49 in good health and CMV-seronegative.

The CDR3 here is CASSPSTSGRGDEQFF. The CDR3 DNA follows: TGTGCCAGCAGCCCATCGACTAGCGGGAGAGGGGATGAGCAGTTCTTC. The V and J genes are TRBV7-7 and TRBJ2-1, with 12 bases fitting TRBD2. The CDR3 is 16 amino acids. V dropped 5 bases and J dropped 8; count of bases not matched to a gene: 10. The V gene's germline CDR1 is SSHAT and CDR2 FNYEAQ (reference sequence).